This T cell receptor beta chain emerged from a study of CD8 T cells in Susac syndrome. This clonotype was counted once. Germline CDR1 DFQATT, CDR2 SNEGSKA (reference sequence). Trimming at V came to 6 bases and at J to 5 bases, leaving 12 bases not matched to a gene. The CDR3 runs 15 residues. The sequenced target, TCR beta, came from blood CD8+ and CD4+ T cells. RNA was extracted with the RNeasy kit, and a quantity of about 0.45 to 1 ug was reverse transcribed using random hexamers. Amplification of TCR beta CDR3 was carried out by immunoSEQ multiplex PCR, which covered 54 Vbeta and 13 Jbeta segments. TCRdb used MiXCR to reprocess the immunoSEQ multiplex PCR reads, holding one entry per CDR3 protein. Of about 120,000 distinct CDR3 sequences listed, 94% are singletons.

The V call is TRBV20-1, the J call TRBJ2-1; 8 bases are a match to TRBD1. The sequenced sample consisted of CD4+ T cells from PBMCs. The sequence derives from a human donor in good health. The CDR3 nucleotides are TGCAGTGCCTGGGACAGGACAGTTGGGCACAATGAGCAGTTCTTC. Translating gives CSAWDRTVGHNEQFF.